This T cell receptor (beta chain) appears in the sequencing data of a study of blood T cell repertoires in COVID-19 (dated by TCRdb to 2019 to 2021). For the wider study: Samples from collaborators originated in the United States, Italy and Spain and spanned both the acute and convalescent phases of COVID-19. The prospective study material was composed of cDNA or gDNA derived from T cells, B-cell-depleted T cells, or PBMCs. Subjects who had been exposed to COVID-19, were actively infected with it, or had recovered from it provided the deeply sampled blood TCRbeta repertoires that made up the dataset. The repertoires were released in a freely available public database meant as a resource for research on the immune response to SARS-CoV-2. Samples were obtained from the ongoing ImmuneRACE study (first 160 participants) and from about 1,300 subjects provided by 6 global collaborators. The sample metadata nearly always contained a de-identified subject ID, COVID-19 status, age in years and sex. HLA class I and class II types, where available, came from metadata supplied by the sample provider rather than from assay-based typing.

The CDR3 starts with the cysteine, ends with the phenylalanine, and has 16 residues. Here the CDR3 DNA is all that survives: 48 bases in frame from base 1. V is pruned by 2 bases and J by 1 base, leaving 6 bases of the junction without a gene match. Taken from the germline V gene, the CDR1 and CDR2 loops are MDHEN and SYDVKM. General study outcomes and caveats: The amount of clinical and demographic metadata varied by source and participant and was provided uncurated.

A remark on this clone: Its antigen remains undetermined. There are no base qualities to consult, and no much larger clone falls within one base.

TCRbeta CDR3 regions were amplified from genomic DNA by means of the immunoSEQ Assay, a bias-controlled multiplex PCR. In the source study's methods: Nucleated cell counts per sample were estimated from amplification of reference gene primers within the assay. To quantify the absolute abundance of each unique TCRbeta CDR3 rearrangement, sequence reads were collapsed and filtered. For each sample, productive Simpson clonality was calculated as the square root of Simpson's diversity index across productive rearrangements. Here the immuneACCESS table is served through TCRdb, limited to in-frame sequences with V and J called. Missing clones are a known gap in these copies; in checked studies unresolved V genes cover under half, and the rest lacks a known reason. V and J calls and clone size are as listed in that table; D and trimming were resolved from the DNA. This sample comprises tens of thousands of clones, about three quarters of them detected only once. 28% of the sample rests with the top ten.

The collaborating institutions used their own protocols to collect whole blood in K2EDTA tubes. For TCRbeta analysis, collaborators shipped samples as frozen whole blood, isolated PBMCs, or DNA extracted from either of those sample types. The sequenced sample consisted of peripheral blood. The receptor chain draws on TRBV28 and TRBJ1-1; 8 bases in the middle match TRBD1. This receptor was taken from a woman between 65 and 79 years old with acute or convalescent COVID-19. The base sequence is TGTGCCAGCAGTTTAGTGGGACAGGCTCCGAACACTGAAGCTTTCTTT. Translation gives CASSLVGQAPNTEAFF. The CDR3, completed at both ends by the reference TRBV28 and TRBJ1-1 genes, gives the full variable domain DVKVTQSSRYLVKRTGEKVFLECVQDMDHENMFWYRQDPGLGLRLIYFSYDVKMKEKGDIPEGYSVSREKKERFSLILESASTNQTSMYLCASSLVGQAPNTEAFFGQGTRLTVV.